The present T cell receptor (beta chain) was sequenced within a study of blood T cell repertoires in COVID-19. The wider study: The United States, Italy and Spain provided the acute and convalescent COVID-19 samples. T cells, B-cell-depleted T cells, or PBMCs provided the cDNA or gDNA that served as material.

As processed by the authors: Amplification of reference gene primers was used by the study to estimate nucleated cell counts. Here immunoSEQ multiplex PCR was the method, and the copy in TCRdb shows in-frame clones only, minus some. V and J calls and clone size follow that table, whereas D and trimming were derived from the DNA. The top ten hold around 10% of the sample, which has 100,000 to 110,000 clones, just under 80% seen once. Germline V lookup: CDR1 LGHDT, CDR2 YNNKEL (reference sequence). The V segment lost 4 bases and the J segment 1 base; nucleotides outside the gene matches: 11. The CDR3 extends over 18 amino acids.

Sequenced sample: peripheral blood. The sequence was collected from a woman between 70 and 85 years old with acute or convalescent COVID-19. The chain employs TRBV3-1 (or the pseudogene TRBV3-2) and TRBJ2-3; 10 bases map to TRBD2. CDR3 loop: CASSLPPGLAGGTDTQYF. As DNA, the CDR3 is TGTGCCAGCAGCCTCCCCCCCGGCCTAGCGGGGGGCACAGATACGCAGTATTTT.